This T cell receptor beta chain was captured in a study of control samples from healthy donors and cancer patients. This clone showed up just once. Assay: immunoSEQ multiplex PCR; the TCRdb copy retains only in-frame clones and omits some. The sample holds 60,000 or so clones, around 95% seen once. J lost 2 bases, V lost 2 bases, and 6 bases had no gene match. Looked up from germline, CDR1 is MNHEY and CDR2 is SVGAGI. The CDR3 has 16 amino acids. Sequences were obtained from blood. V and J are TRBV6-5 and TRBJ2-7; 10 positions match TRBD2. This TCR was sampled from a woman younger than 30 in good health. This CDR3 is CASSYAASGGTYEQYF. CDR3 bases: TGTGCCAGCAGTTACGCCGCTAGCGGGGGAACCTACGAGCAGTACTTC.